These T cell receptor beta chains were read from a single sample in a study of graft-versus-host responses after intestinal transplantation. Assay: immunoSEQ multiplex PCR; the TCRdb copy retains only in-frame clones and omits some. The profile shows roughly 92,000 clones, about nine tenths of them singletons. The antigens for these receptors are not known. Specimen: unstimulated CD4+ T cells sorted from spleen or lymph node cells, collected before intestinal transplant. The receptors originated from a human donor who received an intestinal transplant. Each CDR3 is given with its conserved first and last residue. The D gene is left open where the match is weak. Only some rows state a clone size, as once, few, many or a class for expanded clones.

J gene	V gene	D gene	clone size	CDR3 DNA	CDR3 protein
TRBJ2-3	TRBV11-2	TRBD1	-	TGTGCCAGCAGCTTAGCAAGGGGGCGGACAGATACGCAGTATTTT	CASSLARGRTDTQYF
TRBJ2-3	TRBV6-5	TRBD2	once	TGTGCCAGCTCCGGGAGGGCCTCCGGCACAGATACGCAGTATTTT	CASSGRASGTDTQYF
TRBJ2-1	TRBV2	-	-	TGTGCCAGCCCGGCCCTGGTAGCGAGCGACAATGAGCAGTTCTTC	CASPALVASDNEQFF
TRBJ1-4	TRBV6-6	-	-	TGTGCCAGCAGTTTGGACAGACCCTTTAATGAAAAACTGTTTTTT	CASSLDRPFNEKLFF
TRBJ1-1	TRBV5-1	TRBD1	-	TGCGCCAGCAGCGGACAGGGGTGGAACACTGAAGCTTTCTTT	CASSGQGWNTEAFF
TRBJ1-2	TRBV7-2	-	-	TGTGCCAGCAGGCGGACACCCAACTATGGCTACACCTTC	CASRRTPNYGYTF
TRBJ1-1	TRBV9	-	-	TGTGCCAGCAGCGTTAAGGGGGTAAGCACTGAAGCTTTCTTT	CASSVKGVSTEAFF
TRBJ2-7	TRBV19	-	-	TGTGCCACCGCCGGAGGGGGGGATTCCTACGAGCAGTACTTC	CATAGGGDSYEQYF
TRBJ1-2	TRBV15	TRBD1	-	TGTGCCACCAGCAGGACAGGGACTAACTATGGCTACACCTTC	CATSRTGTNYGYTF
TRBJ1-6	TRBV4-1	-	few	TGCGCCAGCAGCCAGGGGCAGGGGTCAAATTCACCCCTCCACTTT	CASSQGQGSNSPLHF
TRBJ2-1	TRBV7-2	TRBD2	once	TGTGCCAGCAGCCCGGGGACTAGCGGGGGTTTCGGTGAGCAGTTCTTC	CASSPGTSGGFGEQFF
TRBJ2-6	TRBV6-1	-	few	TGTGCCAGCAGTCTCACGAGCTCTGGGGCCAACGTCCTGACTTTC	CASSLTSSGANVLTF
TRBJ1-1	TRBV6-5	-	-	TGTGCCAGCAGATCGGGGACTGAAGCTTTCTTT	CASRSGTEAFF
TRBJ2-3	TRBV7-8	-	-	TGTGCCAGCAGCCCCGGGGTAGATACGCAGTATTTT	CASSPGVDTQYF
TRBJ2-1	TRBV6-5	TRBD2	-	TGTGCCAGCAGTTACTCCGGACTAGCGGGGGTGTTCTTC	CASSYSGLAGVFF
TRBJ1-4	TRBV18	-	-	TGTGCCAGCTCACCAGAGGTTTTGGAGGAAAAACTGTTTTTT	CASSPEVLEEKLFF
TRBJ1-2	TRBV5-5	-	once	TGTGCCAGCAGCTTGTCAAATCCGGGAAGGGAATATGGCTACACCTTC	CASSLSNPGREYGYTF
TRBJ2-7	TRBV4-2	TRBD2	-	TGTGCCAGCAGCCAGACGCCGGGACTAGCGGGGAGCTCCTACGAGCAGTACTTC	CASSQTPGLAGSSYEQYF
TRBJ2-2	TRBV7-3	TRBD2	-	TGTGCCAGCAGCCCCGGACTAGTCTCCGGGGAGCTGTTTTTT	CASSPGLVSGELFF
TRBJ1-2	TRBV19	TRBD1	-	TGTGCCACCGGGACAGGGCATTTCAGCACCTTC	CATGTGHFSTF
TRBJ2-5	TRBV5-6	-	-	TGTGCCAGCAGCTTAGGATCAGGGTTGGGGACCCAGTACTTC	CASSLGSGLGTQYF
TRBJ1-2	TRBV6-5	-	few	TGTGCCAGCAGTCGTACATCCTATGGCTACACCTTC	CASSRTSYGYTF
TRBJ2-7	TRBV7-3	TRBD2	-	TGTGCCAGCAGCTCCATGGGGGGGGCCTACGAGCAGTACTTC	CASSSMGGAYEQYF
TRBJ2-7	TRBV7-3	-	-	TGTGCCAGCAGCTTAATGGTTGGCGGGGATCTGTACTTC	CASSLMVGGDLYF
TRBJ2-5	TRBV29-1	-	-	TGCAGCGTTGAAGCCCGGGGAGGAGAGACCCAGTACTTC	CSVEARGGETQYF
TRBJ1-4	TRBV18	-	-	TGTGCCAGCCGGGCGGGAGCTAATGAAAAACTGTTTTTT	CASRAGANEKLFF
TRBJ1-1	TRBV7-2	TRBD1	-	TGTGCCAGCAGCTCGGGTGGGACAGGGGCCGCTGAAGCTTTCTTT	CASSSGGTGAAEAFF
TRBJ1-1	TRBV5-1	-	-	TGCGCCAGCAGCCAGGACACTGAAGCTTTCTTT	CASSQDTEAFF
TRBJ1-2	TRBV14	TRBD1	-	TGTGCCAGCAGCTACAGGGGCGTCGGCTACACCTTC	CASSYRGVGYTF
TRBJ2-1	TRBV6-5	TRBD1	few	TGTGCCAGCAGCCCAGGGGGACAGCAATACAATGAGCAGTTCTTC	CASSPGGQQYNEQFF
TRBJ1-2	TRBV29-1	TRBD1	once	TGCAGCGTTGAAGACGAACCGGGACAGGAGTATGGCTACACCTTC	CSVEDEPGQEYGYTF
TRBJ1-5	TRBV7-8	-	-	TGTGCCAGCAGCTTAGGCTTAAGAGGGTCCGATAGCAATCAGCCCCAGCATTTT	CASSLGLRGSDSNQPQHF
TRBJ1-1	TRBV7-9	-	-	TGTGCCAGCAGCTCCCAGGGTAACACTGAAGCTTTCTTT	CASSSQGNTEAFF
TRBJ2-4	TRBV6-1	TRBD2	-	TGTGCCACCACGGGGGGAGACGCGCGAATTCAGTACTTC	CATTGGDARIQYF
TRBJ2-5	TRBV9	TRBD1	-	TGTGCCAGCAGCGCAACCACAGGGGAAGAGACCCAGTACTTC	CASSATTGEETQYF
TRBJ2-7	TRBV5-5	-	-	TGTGCCAGCAGCTTTTCGGCGGGTTTATTCTACGAGCAGTACTTC	CASSFSAGLFYEQYF
TRBJ2-1	TRBV2	TRBD1	-	TGTGCCAGCGATAGACAGGGGTTGGGCAATGAGCAGTTCTTC	CASDRQGLGNEQFF
TRBJ1-4	TRBV5-1	TRBD1	-	TGCGCCAGCAGCTTGGCCACAGGGGGGATAAGTGAAAAACTGTTTTTT	CASSLATGGISEKLFF
TRBJ2-5	TRBV6-1	TRBD2	-	TGTGCCAGCAGAGCGGGGGGACAGACCCAGTACTTC	CASRAGGQTQYF
TRBJ2-1	TRBV19	-	-	TGTGCCGCTGGGCGAAACCAGGGTAGCAATGAGCAGTTCTTC	CAAGRNQGSNEQFF
TRBJ2-1	TRBV10-2	-	-	TGCGCCAGCAGTCCCCGGGGTGAGCAGTTCTTC	CASSPRGEQFF
TRBJ2-5	TRBV11-2	TRBD2	once	TGTGCCAGCAGCCCCACCCTCTTCGGGGGGGAGACCCAGTACTTC	CASSPTLFGGETQYF
TRBJ1-5	TRBV2	TRBD1	-	TGTGCCAGCACCGGACAGGGGGCACGTCAGCCCCAGCATTTT	CASTGQGARQPQHF
TRBJ2-5	TRBV7-8	TRBD1	once	TGTGCCAGCAGCTTCGACAGGGTCGAGACCCAGTACTTC	CASSFDRVETQYF
TRBJ1-5	TRBV11-2	-	-	TGTGCCAGGGGGGGGGATAGCAATCAGCCCCAGCATTTT	CARGGDSNQPQHF
TRBJ1-1	TRBV7-2	-	-	TGTGCCAGCAGCTTAGGGCCAACCCCGAAAGCTTTCTTT	CASSLGPTPKAFF
TRBJ2-3	TRBV27	TRBD1	-	TGTGCCAGCAGGCGACCAGACAGGGGGGATACGCAGTATTTT	CASRRPDRGDTQYF
TRBJ2-2	TRBV7-9	TRBD1	-	TGTGCCAGCAGCCACCGGGACAGGGTGAACACCGGGGAGCTGTTTTTT	CASSHRDRVNTGELFF
TRBJ1-2	TRBV19	TRBD1	-	TGTGCCAGTAGCCTGGGACAGGGGTACGGCTACACCTTC	CASSLGQGYGYTF
TRBJ1-1	TRBV27	-	-	TGTGCCAGCAGTTTAAAAGGAGCGGACACTGAAGCTTTCTTT	CASSLKGADTEAFF
TRBJ1-2	TRBV5-5	-	-	TGTGCCAGCGCAGGGACAAATCACCCGGGAGGCTACACCTTC	CASAGTNHPGGYTF
TRBJ2-1	TRBV9	TRBD2	-	TGTGCCAGCAGCGTAGACGAGCGGGGGTCTAATGAGCAGTTCTTC	CASSVDERGSNEQFF
TRBJ1-5	TRBV6-1	-	-	TGTGCCAGCAGTGTGTTCCCTAATCAGCCCCAGCATTTT	CASSVFPNQPQHF
TRBJ1-2	TRBV11-2	-	-	TGTGCCAGCAGCCTTGGTACTGACAGACCCAACTATGGCTACACCTTC	CASSLGTDRPNYGYTF
TRBJ2-3	TRBV25-1	TRBD1	-	TGTGCCAGCAGTGCACGTCCCGGGACAGGGCAACGCACAGATACGCAGTATTTT	CASSARPGTGQRTDTQYF
TRBJ1-3	TRBV9	-	-	TGTGCCAGCAGCGTAGGGAGGGGCTGGAACACCATATATTTT	CASSVGRGWNTIYF
TRBJ1-2	TRBV6-6	TRBD1	-	TGTGCCAGCAGCCAAGAATTCGGGACAGCGGGCGCCGGCTACACCTTC	CASSQEFGTAGAGYTF
TRBJ1-3	TRBV25-1	TRBD1	-	TGTGCCAGCAGTGAACCAAAGGACAGGTCTACTGGAAACACCATATATTTT	CASSEPKDRSTGNTIYF